This T cell receptor beta chain was captured by sequencing in a study of T cell responses to AZD1222 COVID-19 vaccine. Study findings and constraints: Spike-specific TCR breadth rose after two AZD1222 doses, and depth rose as well. Scientists sampled the repertoires only once the peak T cell response had passed. Clonal diversity may have been underestimated in mostly white British donors. Baseline serostatus was positive in only a handful of AZD1222 recipients.

The CDR3 sequence is 14 residues long. Germline V gene lookup returns CDR1 SGHRS and CDR2 YFSETQ. V was shortened by 5 bases and J by 5 bases, with 16 bases between the two germline ends. As regards this clone: The antigen is not known.

Repertoires were generated with immunoSEQ multiplex PCR, while TCRdb's copy carries only in-frame clones and drops some. The table has about 140,000 clones, over 90% seen once. V is TRBV5-1 and J is TRBJ1-2; possible D gene TRBD1, 5 bases. The sample was peripheral blood, taken on day 0 of MenACWY control vaccination. The TCR was taken from an adult in good health. The CDR3 region has the DNA TGCGCCAGCAGACCGCCCGGGACGGAATATGGCTACACCTTC. Its translation: CASRPPGTEYGYTF.